The T cell receptor beta chain under discussion was sequenced for a study of blood T cells in healthy people across ages. A second PCR of about 6 to 12 cycles used a sample-barcoded 5' primer and a J-beta primer mix. TCRdb independently ran MiXCR on the 5' RACE reads; one entry per CDR3 protein. This table has fewer than 2,000,000 distinct CDR3 sequences, roughly a third appearing once. Germline CDR1 ENHRY, CDR2 SYGVKD. V was cut by 0 bases and J by 0 bases, with 9 bases left in between. The CDR3 is made up of 15 amino acids. The sample consisted of blood. The V gene is TRBV10-3, the J gene TRBJ2-7; D remains unclear. The clonotype was recovered from a woman in her 30s in good health. The CDR3 nucleotides are TGTGCCATCAGTGAGTCGGCGAAGAGCTCCTACGAGCAGTACTTC. Its protein product is CAISESAKSSYEQYF.